This TCR beta chain is from a study of T cell responses to AZD1222 COVID-19 vaccine. Generated by immunoSEQ multiplex PCR, the TCRdb table keeps only in-frame clones and is missing some. Here the sample spans more than 85,000 clones, 82% being singletons. V was clipped by 2 bases and J by 4 bases, with 8 bases between them. The CDR3 sequence is 13 residues long. The germline V gene encodes CDR1 MNHEY and CDR2 SMNVEV (reference sequence). This clone occurred a few times. The chain has TRBV27 and TRBJ1-2; no reliable D call. The sequencing used peripheral blood, collected on day 0 of AZD1222 vaccination. The receptor was isolated from an adult in good health. Here the CDR3 DNA reads TGTGCCAGCAGTTTAACGGCTTTCTATGGCTACACCTTC. This gives the protein CASSLTAFYGYTF.